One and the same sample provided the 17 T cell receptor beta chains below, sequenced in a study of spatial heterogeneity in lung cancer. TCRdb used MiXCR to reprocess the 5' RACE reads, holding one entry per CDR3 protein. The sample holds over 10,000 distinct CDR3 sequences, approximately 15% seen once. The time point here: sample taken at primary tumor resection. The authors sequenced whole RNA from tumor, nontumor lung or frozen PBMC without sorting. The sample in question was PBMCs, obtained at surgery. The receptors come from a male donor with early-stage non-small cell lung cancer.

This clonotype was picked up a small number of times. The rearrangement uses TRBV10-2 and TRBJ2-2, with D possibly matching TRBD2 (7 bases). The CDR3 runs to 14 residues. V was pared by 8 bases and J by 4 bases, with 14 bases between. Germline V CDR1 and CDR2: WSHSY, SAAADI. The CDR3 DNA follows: TGCGCCAGCGGGCGGGGGCGGACCACCGGGGAGCTGTTTTTT. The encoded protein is CASGRGRTTGELFF.

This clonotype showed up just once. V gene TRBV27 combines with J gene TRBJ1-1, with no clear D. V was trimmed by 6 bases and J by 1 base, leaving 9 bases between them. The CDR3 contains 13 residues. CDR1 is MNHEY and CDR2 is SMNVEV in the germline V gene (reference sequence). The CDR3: CASRQKPNTEAFF. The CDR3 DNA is TGTGCCAGCAGGCAGAAACCGAACACTGAAGCTTTCTTT.

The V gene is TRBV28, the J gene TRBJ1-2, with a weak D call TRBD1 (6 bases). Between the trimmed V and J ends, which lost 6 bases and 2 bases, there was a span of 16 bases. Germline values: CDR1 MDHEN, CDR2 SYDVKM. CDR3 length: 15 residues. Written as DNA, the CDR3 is TGTGCCAGCAGGGAGGAACAGGGAGCGAACTATGGCTACACCTTC. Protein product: CASREEQGANYGYTF.

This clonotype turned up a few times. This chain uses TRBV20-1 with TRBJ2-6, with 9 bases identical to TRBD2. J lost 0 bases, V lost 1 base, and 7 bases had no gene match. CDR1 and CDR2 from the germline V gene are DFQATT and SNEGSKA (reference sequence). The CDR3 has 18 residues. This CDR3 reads CSARVRLAEGSGANVLTF. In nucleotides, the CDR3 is TGCAGTGCTAGAGTAAGACTAGCGGAAGGCTCTGGGGCCAACGTCCTGACTTTC.

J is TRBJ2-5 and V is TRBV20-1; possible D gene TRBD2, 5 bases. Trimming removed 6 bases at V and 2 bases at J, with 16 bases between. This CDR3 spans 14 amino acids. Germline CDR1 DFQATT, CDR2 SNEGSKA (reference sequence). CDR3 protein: CSARAAWGQETQYF. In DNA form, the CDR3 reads TGCAGTGCCCGAGCGGCTTGGGGACAAGAGACCCAGTACTTC.

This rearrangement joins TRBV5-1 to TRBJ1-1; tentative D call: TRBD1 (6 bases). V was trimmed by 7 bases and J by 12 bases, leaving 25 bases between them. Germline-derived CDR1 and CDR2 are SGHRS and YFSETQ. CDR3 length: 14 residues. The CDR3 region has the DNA TGCGCCAGCCGAAGGGAGGGGGTCGTCCCTGAGACTTTCTTT. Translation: CASRREGVVPETFF.

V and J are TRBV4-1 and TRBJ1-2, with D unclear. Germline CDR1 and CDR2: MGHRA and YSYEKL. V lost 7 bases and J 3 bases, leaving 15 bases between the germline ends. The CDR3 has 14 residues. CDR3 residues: CASTRSTRDYGYTF. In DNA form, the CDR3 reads TGCGCCAGCACCCGGAGCACAAGGGACTATGGCTACACCTTC.

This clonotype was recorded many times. As DNA, the CDR3 is TGTGCCAGCAGCTTAGCGCCCACTAGCGGGAGCCTGACTCTCTACAATGAGCAGTTCTTC. Translated, it gives CASSLAPTSGSLTLYNEQFF. The chain employs TRBV7-6 and TRBJ2-1; 11 nucleotides agree with TRBD2. Germline-derived CDR1 and CDR2 are SGHVS and FNYEAQ. The ends lost 0 bases at V and 3 bases at J; junction bases unmatched: 13. The CDR3 has 20 amino acids.

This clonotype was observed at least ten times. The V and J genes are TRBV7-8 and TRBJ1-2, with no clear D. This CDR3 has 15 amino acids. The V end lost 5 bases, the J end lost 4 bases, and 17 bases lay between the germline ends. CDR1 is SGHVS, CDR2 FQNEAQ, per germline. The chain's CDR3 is CASSPYSWVVYGYTF. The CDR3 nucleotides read TGTGCCAGCAGCCCGTACAGCTGGGTTGTCTATGGCTACACCTTC.

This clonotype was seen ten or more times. The CDR3 DNA reads TGTGCCAGCAGTACACAGGGGGGCACCGGGGAGCTGTTTTTT. Translating gives CASSTQGGTGELFF. The rearrangement links TRBV9 to TRBJ2-2; 8 bases map to TRBD1. The CDR3 runs to 14 residues. Unmatched junction bases numbered 4, after V lost 5 bases and J lost 4 bases. Germline V lookup: CDR1 SGDLS, CDR2 YYNGEE.

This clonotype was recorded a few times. CDR3 nucleotide sequence: TGTGCCAGCAGCTCGCTTGTGGTGAATGAAAAACTGTTTTTT. Its protein product is CASSSLVVNEKLFF. The chain combines TRBV28 with TRBJ1-4; D gene ambiguous. Germline-derived CDR1 and CDR2 are MDHEN and SYDVKM. Trimming shortened V by 6 bases and J by 5 bases, and 13 bases separated the two germline ends. This CDR3 comprises 14 residues.

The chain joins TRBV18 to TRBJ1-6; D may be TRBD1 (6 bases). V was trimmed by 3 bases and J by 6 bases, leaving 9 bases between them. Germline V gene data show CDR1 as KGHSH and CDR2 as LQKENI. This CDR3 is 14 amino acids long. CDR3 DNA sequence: TGTGCCAGCTCACCGGGGGGGCCTAATTCACCCCTCCACTTT. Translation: CASSPGGPNSPLHF. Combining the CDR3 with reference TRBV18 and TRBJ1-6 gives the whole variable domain NAGVMQNPRHLVRRRGQEARLRCSPMKGHSHVYWYRQLPEEGLKFMVYLQKENIIDESGMPKERFSAEFPKEGPSILRIQQVVRGDSAAYFCASSPGGPNSPLHFGNGTRLTVT.

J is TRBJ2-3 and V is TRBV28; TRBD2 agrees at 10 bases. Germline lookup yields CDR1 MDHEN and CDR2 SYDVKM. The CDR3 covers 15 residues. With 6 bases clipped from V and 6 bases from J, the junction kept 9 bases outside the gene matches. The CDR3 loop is CASSDPGTSADTQYF. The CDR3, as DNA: TGTGCCAGCAGCGACCCGGGGACTAGCGCTGATACGCAGTATTTT.

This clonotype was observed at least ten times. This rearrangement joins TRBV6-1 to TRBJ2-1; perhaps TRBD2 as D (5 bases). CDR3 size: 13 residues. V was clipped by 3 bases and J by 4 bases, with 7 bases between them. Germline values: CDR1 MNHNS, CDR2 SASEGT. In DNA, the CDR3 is TGTGCCAGCAGTGAGAGGGAGTACAATGAGCAGTTCTTC. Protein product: CASSEREYNEQFF.

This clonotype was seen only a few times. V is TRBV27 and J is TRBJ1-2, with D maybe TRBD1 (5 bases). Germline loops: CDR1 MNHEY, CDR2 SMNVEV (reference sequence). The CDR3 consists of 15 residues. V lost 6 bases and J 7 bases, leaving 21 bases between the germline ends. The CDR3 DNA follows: TGTGCCAGCAGCTATTCCTACCTGCGTGGGGGTGGCTACACCTTC. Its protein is CASSYSYLRGGGYTF.

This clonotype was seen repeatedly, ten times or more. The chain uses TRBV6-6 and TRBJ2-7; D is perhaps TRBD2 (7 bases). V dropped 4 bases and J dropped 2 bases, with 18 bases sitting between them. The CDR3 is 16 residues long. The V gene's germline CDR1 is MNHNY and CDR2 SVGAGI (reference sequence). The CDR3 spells CASSLRGAKGTYEQYF. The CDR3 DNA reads TGTGCCAGCAGTTTACGGGGGGCAAAGGGGACCTACGAGCAGTACTTC.

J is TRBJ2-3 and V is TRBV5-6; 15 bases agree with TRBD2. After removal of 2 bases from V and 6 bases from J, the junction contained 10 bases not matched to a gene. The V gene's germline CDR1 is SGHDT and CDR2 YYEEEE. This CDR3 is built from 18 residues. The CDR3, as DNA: TGTGCCAGCAGCTTACCAGGACTAGCGGGAGGGCCCTCTGATACGCAGTATTTT. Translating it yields CASSLPGLAGGPSDTQYF.